A selection of T cell receptor beta chains follows, all from one sample in a study of blood T cell repertoires in COVID-19. Clones were read by immunoSEQ multiplex PCR, and TCRdb kept only the in-frame ones, dropping some. The sample holds approximately 180,000 clones; about 91% are singletons and the top ten take around 2%. The sample consisted of PBMCs or T cells enriched from blood (not recorded which). These receptors all stem from a woman aged 40 to 55 with acute COVID-19. Each CDR3 is given with its conserved first and last residue. The D gene is left open where the match is weak. Clone size is not always given. Where it is, it says once, few, many or a class for expanded clones.

clone_size,v_call,j_call,d_call,cdr3_nt,cdr3_aa
-,TRBV3-1/TRBV3-2,TRBJ2-3,-,TGTGCCAGCAGCCAAGATAAGTCAGGGTGGACCCCGGATACGCAGTATTTT,CASSQDKSGWTPDTQYF
-,TRBV30,TRBJ1-6,-,TGTGCCTGGAGTGGCCGACAACGCTATAATTCACCCCTCCACTTT,CAWSGRQRYNSPLHF
-,TRBV5-6,TRBJ1-1,TRBD1,TGTGCCAGCAGCCCCCGGACAGGGGGAACTGAAGCTTTCTTT,CASSPRTGGTEAFF
-,TRBV12-5,TRBJ2-4,-,TGTGCTAGTGGGTTACTGGTGGAACGGGGAAACATTCAGTACTTC,CASGLLVERGNIQYF
-,TRBV2,TRBJ1-2,-,TGTGCCAGCCGGGACACCTACTATGGCTACACCTTC,CASRDTYYGYTF
-,TRBV6-5,TRBJ2-1,TRBD2,TGTGCCAGCATTAGGACTAGCGGGGTAGGTGAGCAGTTCTTC,CASIRTSGVGEQFF
-,TRBV18,TRBJ2-2,-,TGTGCCAGCTCTCCCTCGACAGGAACGAACACCGGGGAGCTGTTTTTT,CASSPSTGTNTGELFF
-,TRBV2,TRBJ2-3,TRBD2,TGTGCCAGCAGTGGTCAGCTAGCGGGAGGTGTTGATACGCAGTATTTT,CASSGQLAGGVDTQYF
-,TRBV4-2,TRBJ2-2,-,TGTGCCAGCAGCCACGGGACTCCCAACACCGGGGAGCTGTTTTTT,CASSHGTPNTGELFF
-,TRBV14,TRBJ2-3,TRBD1,TGTGCCAGCAGCAGCAGACAGGGGGGGTTGGCAGATACGCAGTATTTT,CASSSRQGGLADTQYF
few,TRBV19,TRBJ2-1,TRBD2,TGTGCCAGTAGTATGCAGCGGGGGAAATCGAATGAGCAGTTCTTC,CASSMQRGKSNEQFF
-,TRBV4-1,TRBJ2-1,TRBD2,TGCGCCAGCAGCCAAGTCCCCTTTGCGGGAGGGAACAATGAGCAGTTCTTC,CASSQVPFAGGNNEQFF
-,TRBV14,TRBJ1-6,-,TGTGCCAGCAGCCAAGAGGGGAGGGGTAGGAGTTCACCCCTCCACTTT,CASSQEGRGRSSPLHF
once,TRBV19,TRBJ2-2,TRBD1,TGTGCCAGTAGTACCCCCCCGCTGACAGGGGTATCTACGAACACCGGGGAGCTGTTTTTT,CASSTPPLTGVSTNTGELFF
-,TRBV15,TRBJ1-5,-,TGTGCCACCAGCAATGAAACAGGCCCTAGCAATCAGCCCCAGCATTTT,CATSNETGPSNQPQHF
-,TRBV3-1/TRBV3-2,TRBJ2-4,TRBD1,TGTGCCAGCAGCCTCACAGGGGGCCTAGCCAAAAACATTCAGTACTTC,CASSLTGGLAKNIQYF
-,TRBV28,TRBJ1-1,-,TGTGCCCCTACGGCGGGGGGTCGGGGGGCGACTGAAGCTTTCTTT,CAPTAGGRGATEAFF
-,TRBV28,TRBJ1-3,-,TGTGCCAGCAGTTCGACTCGGGGGGAAGCCTCTGGAAACACCATATATTTT,CASSSTRGEASGNTIYF
-,TRBV19,TRBJ1-6,-,TGTGCCAGTAGTAGTCAATCCAGGGGCGGTTCACCCCTCCACTTT,CASSSQSRGGSPLHF
-,TRBV7-6,TRBJ1-1,-,TGTGCCAGCAGCTTAGCTCCAGGGCAGGTCGGTTTCTTT,CASSLAPGQVGFF
few,TRBV5-1,TRBJ2-1,-,TGCGCCAGCAGCTTGGAAGGGACTGACTACAATGAGCAGTTCTTC,CASSLEGTDYNEQFF
-,TRBV27,TRBJ2-3,TRBD2,TGTGCCAGCAGTTTGGGTAGCGGGTCAGATACGCAGTATTTT,CASSLGSGSDTQYF
-,TRBV10-2,TRBJ1-2,-,TGCGCCAGCGGTCACGGGGCTAACTATGGCTACACCTTC,CASGHGANYGYTF
-,TRBV30,TRBJ1-1,-,TGTGCCTGGGGTTCGCAAGGACCTAGCGGGGCTTTCTTT,CAWGSQGPSGAFF
-,TRBV11-2,TRBJ2-3,-,TGTGCCAGCAGCTTCCGGACTCGTAGCACAGATACGCAGTATTTT,CASSFRTRSTDTQYF
-,TRBV18,TRBJ2-1,TRBD2,TGTGCCAGCTCCTACTTAGCGGGGGCCTACAATGAGCAGTTCTTC,CASSYLAGAYNEQFF
-,TRBV4-3,TRBJ2-7,TRBD2,TGCGCCAGCAGCCAATCACGGGGGGACTACGAGCAGTACTTC,CASSQSRGDYEQYF
-,TRBV7-8,TRBJ2-5,TRBD2,TGTGCCAGCAGCCCCCATCGGCCAGGGACTAGCGGCCAAGAGACCCAGTACTTC,CASSPHRPGTSGQETQYF
-,TRBV9,TRBJ1-6,TRBD1,TGTGCCAGCAGCACCTGGGACAGGCCGTCCGTCAATTCACCCCTCCACTTT,CASSTWDRPSVNSPLHF
-,TRBV5-1,TRBJ1-6,TRBD1,TGCGCCAGCAGCTTGGGACAGGGAAATTCACCCCTCCACTTT,CASSLGQGNSPLHF
once,TRBV5-4,TRBJ2-5,TRBD2,TGTGCCAGCAGCTTGTTGGTAGCGGGAGGAGTCCCAGAGACCCAGTACTTC,CASSLLVAGGVPETQYF
few,TRBV3-1/TRBV3-2,TRBJ2-6,-,TGTGCCAGCAGCCAATCCCGCAACAGCCCTGGGGCCAACGTCCTGACTTTC,CASSQSRNSPGANVLTF
few,TRBV7-2,TRBJ2-7,TRBD1,TGTGCCAGCAGTCCAGGAGACAGGGCCGAGCAGTACTTC,CASSPGDRAEQYF
-,TRBV19,TRBJ1-1,-,TGTGCCAGTAGTACCGGGGGGGGGAACACTGAAGCTTTCTTT,CASSTGGGNTEAFF
-,TRBV19,TRBJ2-1,TRBD1,TGTGCCAGTACCCTAAGGACAGGGTTGAATGAGCAGTTCTTC,CASTLRTGLNEQFF
-,TRBV5-4,TRBJ1-2,TRBD1,TGTGCCAGCAGCCACACAGGGGGCGCCTATGGCTACACCTTC,CASSHTGGAYGYTF
-,TRBV19,TRBJ1-5,-,TGTGCCAGTAACGACTCACCAAATCAGCCCCAGCATTTT,CASNDSPNQPQHF
-,TRBV19,TRBJ1-4,TRBD1,TGTGCCAGCCTACCGCGGTTTCGGACAGGGGATGAAAAACTGTTTTTT,CASLPRFRTGDEKLFF
-,TRBV4-3,TRBJ2-3,-,TGCGCCAGCAGCCAAGAATACCACCAGCGGAGCACAGATACGCAGTATTTT,CASSQEYHQRSTDTQYF